This TCR beta chain appears in the sequencing data of a study of CD4 T cells in relation to SARS-CoV-2 and coronaviruses (dated by TCRdb to about 2021). Context from the whole study: In the ViraFEST assay, PBMCs were grown with antigen for about eleven days, and TCR beta CDR3s were then sequenced to identify antigen-specific clonal expansions. Shared crossreactive spike epitopes were mapped to their HLA restriction using patient-derived lymphoblastoid cell lines. Samples from a few pre-COVID donors and the naive versus memory experiments were sequenced with the Adaptive Biotechnologies TCR-sequencing kit; other data were Illumina-based. Memory CD4+ T cell crossreactivity between SARS-CoV-2 and common cold coronavirus spike proteins was assessed at the TCR clonotype level in the study. For other donors in the study, expansion assays were sequenced with a different, Illumina-based TCR-beta assay. An HIV-1 Nef peptide pool or a no-peptide culture served as the negative reference condition.

Library method: the immunoSEQ multiplex PCR assay. The study's processing was this. During preprocessing, nonproductive sequences were discarded, as were any CDR3s that did not begin with C, did not end with F or W, or were shorter than 7 amino acids. Antigen-specific clonotypes were called with the MANAFEST web app on the basis of expansion relative to the reference and to other culture wells. A clone counted as positive if significantly expanded in 2 of 3 replicate wells versus the reference culture at FDR below 0.05. For a clone to be considered positive, significant expansion relative to all other tandem wells and an odds ratio above 5 were also required. CDR3 homology was measured as pairwise Levenshtein distance, computed with the stringdist R package after trimming three terminal residues from each end. TCRdb took over this immuneACCESS table, retaining in-frame rearrangements with V and J assigned. Such tables are incomplete; in checked studies, under half of the missing clones stem from an unresolved V gene, and the remainder is unexplained. That table gives V, J and clone size, and the DNA gave D and trimming. The sample profile shows about 18,000 clones; around three quarters of them were found once. Around 15% of the sample belongs to the ten largest clones.

A note on this clone: No cognate antigen has been identified for it. The sample holds no much larger clone one base away, and base qualities are not on file.

CD4+ T cells from unexposed donors were collected before the COVID-19 pandemic (2011-2018). After less than 13 days of culture, CD4+ T cells were isolated with the EasySep CD4+ T cell isolation kit. Unexposed donor CD4+ T cells were tested for reactivity to SARS-CoV-2 S and N and four common cold coronavirus spike pools, as cell number allowed. Approximately 2.1 million PBMCs per well were cultured in IMDM with approximately 5% human AB serum and about 10 IU/ml IL-2. Half of the culture medium was replaced with fresh IL-2-containing medium on days 3 and 7. In general, every peptide culture condition was set up in three replicate wells. The leukapheresis product for the unexposed donors was obtained through commercial purchase. PBMCs were isolated from leukapheresis product or whole blood by Ficoll-Paque PLUS gradient centrifugation. The PBMCs went either fresh into the expansion assay or into cryopreservation at -140 degrees C. The QIAamp Micro DNA Kit was used to extract genomic DNA from the CD4+ T cells.

Paper-wide results and their limitations: The study was constrained by small numbers of patients and of tested TCRs. In about 60% of donors, memory CD4+ clonotypes turned up that crossrecognized SARS-CoV-2 and at least one common cold coronavirus spike. Compared with monoreactive clones, crossreactive clones had significantly weaker SARS-CoV-2-driven expansion, a result consistent with antigenic imprinting. No donor contributed both pre-pandemic and post-infection samples, which limited tracing the source of pre-existing responses. Because the crossreactivity analysis focused on spike protein, crossreactivity against other viral proteins was not assessed.

CDR1 is given as KGHSH and CDR2 as LQKENI, both from the germline V gene. V drops 5 bases and J drops 4 bases, leaving 23 bases in between. Taken from cysteine to phenylalanine, the CDR3 has 17 residues. The only DNA kept is the CDR3, 51 bases in frame from the first base. Sequences were obtained from CD4+ T cells from PBMCs, cultured in vitro. The TCR comes from a human donor in good health. The receptor chain draws on TRBV18 and TRBJ2-5, with TRBD2 tentatively as D gene (6 bases match). The DNA reads TGTGCCAGCTCATTGGCGGGAACTACCTTCGGAATAGAGACCCAGTACTTC. The translation is CASSLAGTTFGIETQYF. With all but the CDR3 taken from the reference TRBV18 and TRBJ2-5 genes, the full variable domain is: NAGVMQNPRHLVRRRGQEARLRCSPMKGHSHVYWYRQLPEEGLKFMVYLQKENIIDESGMPKERFSAEFPKEGPSILRIQQVVRGDSAAYFCASSLAGTTFGIETQYFGPGTRLLVL.